This T cell receptor (beta chain) was retrieved from a study of blood T cell repertoires in COVID-19. Background on the study: Sites in the United States, Italy and Spain provided acute and convalescent COVID-19 samples. T cells, B-cell-depleted T cells, or PBMCs provided the cDNA or gDNA that served as material.

Study processing details: The assay estimated nucleated cells by amplifying reference gene primers. The data were produced by immunoSEQ multiplex PCR, yet TCRdb's version contains in-frame clones alone and is incomplete. V, J and clone size derive from that table, while D and trimming were established from the DNA sequence. The profile shows approximately 92,000 clones, less than 90% of them singletons. Per germline, CDR1 SNHLY and CDR2 FYNNEI. CDR3 size: 16 residues. V trimming: 7 bases; J trimming: 0 bases; junction bases outside the gene matches: 7. Sequencing input: peripheral blood. The rearrangement uses TRBV2 and TRBJ1-3, with 9 positions matching TRBD1. The TCR originated in a man in his sixties or seventies with active or convalescent COVID-19. The DNA for the CDR3 is TGTGCCAGCAAGACAGGGGGAGTTCTCTCTGGAAACACCATATATTTT. It yields the protein CASKTGGVLSGNTIYF. Combining the CDR3 with reference TRBV2 and TRBJ1-3 gives the whole variable domain EPEVTQTPSHQVTQMGQEVILRCVPISNHLYFYWYRQILGQKVEFLVSFYNNEISEKSEIFDDQFSVERPDGSNFTLKIRSTKLEDSAMYFCASKTGGVLSGNTIYFGEGSWLTVV.